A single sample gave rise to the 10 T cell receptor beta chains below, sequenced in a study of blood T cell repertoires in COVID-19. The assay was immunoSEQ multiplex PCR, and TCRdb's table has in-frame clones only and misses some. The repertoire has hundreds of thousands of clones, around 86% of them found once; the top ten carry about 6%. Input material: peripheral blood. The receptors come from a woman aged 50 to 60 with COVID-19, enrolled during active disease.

Here the CDR3 reads CASSFRDTNNEQFF. The DNA of the CDR3 is TGCGCCAGCAGCTTCCGGGACACCAACAATGAGCAGTTCTTC. V gene TRBV5-1 combines with J gene TRBJ2-1, with TRBD1 as a possible D gene (6 bases). With 2 bases removed from V and 5 bases from J, the gap between germline ends came to 11 bases. The length of the CDR3 is 14 residues. From germline, CDR1 is SGHRS and CDR2 YFSETQ.

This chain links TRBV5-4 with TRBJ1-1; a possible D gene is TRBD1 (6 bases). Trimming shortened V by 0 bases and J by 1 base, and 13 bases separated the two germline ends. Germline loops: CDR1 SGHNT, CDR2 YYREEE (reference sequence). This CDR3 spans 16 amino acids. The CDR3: CASSLGGRGGNTEAFF. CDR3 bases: TGTGCCAGCAGCTTGGGAGGCAGGGGTGGGAACACTGAAGCTTTCTTT.

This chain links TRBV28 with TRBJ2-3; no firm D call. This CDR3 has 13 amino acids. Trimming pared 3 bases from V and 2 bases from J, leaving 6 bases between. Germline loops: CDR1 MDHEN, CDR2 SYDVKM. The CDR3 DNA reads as TGTGCCAGCAGTTTCCGCTACACAGATACGCAGTATTTT. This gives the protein CASSFRYTDTQYF.

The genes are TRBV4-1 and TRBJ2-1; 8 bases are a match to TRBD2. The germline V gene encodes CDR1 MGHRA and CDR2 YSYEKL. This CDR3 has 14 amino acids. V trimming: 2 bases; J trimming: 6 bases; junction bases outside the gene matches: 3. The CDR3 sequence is CASSQPGRVNEQFF. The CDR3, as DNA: TGCGCCAGCAGCCAACCCGGGAGGGTCAATGAGCAGTTCTTC.

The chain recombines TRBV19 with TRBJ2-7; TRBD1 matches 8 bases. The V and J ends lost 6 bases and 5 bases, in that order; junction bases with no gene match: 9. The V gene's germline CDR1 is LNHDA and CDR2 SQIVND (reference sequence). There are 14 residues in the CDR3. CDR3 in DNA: TGTGCCAGTAGCTCCGGGACAGGTTCAAACGAGCAGTACTTC. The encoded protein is CASSSGTGSNEQYF.

The CDR3 loop is CASTTPTGTSYEQYF. The CDR3 DNA is TGTGCCAGTACCACTCCAACAGGGACCTCCTACGAGCAGTACTTC. V is TRBV10-3 and J is TRBJ2-7; the D gene is possibly TRBD1 (6 bases). The CDR3 runs 15 residues. Germline CDR1 and CDR2: ENHRY and SYGVKD. V was pared by 10 bases and J by 0 bases, with 19 bases between.

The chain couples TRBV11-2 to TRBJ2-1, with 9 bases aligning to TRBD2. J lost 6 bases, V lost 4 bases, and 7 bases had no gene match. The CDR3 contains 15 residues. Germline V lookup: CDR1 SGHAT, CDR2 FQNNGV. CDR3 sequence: CASSSRAGGINEQFF. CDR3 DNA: TGTGCCAGCAGCTCCCGAGCGGGAGGTATCAATGAGCAGTTCTTC. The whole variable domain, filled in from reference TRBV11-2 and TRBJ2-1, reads EAGVAQSPRYKIIEKRQSVAFWCNPISGHATLYWYQQILGQGPKLLIQFQNNGVVDDSQLPKDRFSAERLKGVDSTLKIQPAKLEDSAVYLCASSSRAGGINEQFFGPGTRLTVL.

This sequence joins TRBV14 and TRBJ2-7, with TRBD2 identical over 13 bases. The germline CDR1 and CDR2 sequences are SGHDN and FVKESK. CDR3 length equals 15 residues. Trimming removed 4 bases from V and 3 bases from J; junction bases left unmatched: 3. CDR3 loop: CASSPGTSGIYEQYF. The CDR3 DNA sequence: TGTGCCAGCAGCCCCGGGACTAGCGGGATCTACGAGCAGTACTTC.

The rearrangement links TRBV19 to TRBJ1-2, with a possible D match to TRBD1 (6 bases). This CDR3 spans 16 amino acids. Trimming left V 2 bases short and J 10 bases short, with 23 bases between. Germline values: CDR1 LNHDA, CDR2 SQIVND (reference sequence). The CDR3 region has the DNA TGTGCCAGTAGTATAATCTCCCCCGCGGCGGTGGGGGCCTACACCTTC. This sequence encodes CASSIISPAAVGAYTF.

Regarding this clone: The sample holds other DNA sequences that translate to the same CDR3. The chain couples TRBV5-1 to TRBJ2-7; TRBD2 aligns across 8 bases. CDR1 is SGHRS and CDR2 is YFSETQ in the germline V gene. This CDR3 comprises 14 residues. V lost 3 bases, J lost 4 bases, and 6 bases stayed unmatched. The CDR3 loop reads CASSSTSGGYEQYF. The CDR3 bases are TGCGCCAGCAGCTCCACTAGCGGCGGATACGAGCAGTACTTC. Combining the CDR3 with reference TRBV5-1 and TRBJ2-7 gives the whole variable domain KAGVTQTPRYLIKTRGQQVTLSCSPISGHRSVSWYQQTPGQGLQFLFEYFSETQRNKGNFPGRFSGRQFSNSRSEMNVSTLELGDSALYLCASSSTSGGYEQYFGPGTRLTVT.